One sample yielded the 11 T cell receptor beta chains listed below, sequenced in a study of post-analysis software for immune sequencing data. TCR beta cDNA libraries had unique molecular identifiers. TCRdb re-analysed the PCR reads in MiXCR, keeping a single row per CDR3 protein. The table has fewer than 850,000 distinct CDR3 sequences, 30% seen once. No antigen is known for these receptors. Overall study findings and caveats: About five TRBV segments were more frequent in patients than controls; TRBV5-6, TRBV5-1 and TRBV20-1 belonged to this group.

The source material was blood. These TCRs come from a girl between 5 and 17 years old with multiple sclerosis.

This clonotype occurred a few times. This chain links TRBV20-1 with TRBJ2-5; 11 bases agree with TRBD2. Germline CDR1 and CDR2: DFQATT and SNEGSKA (reference sequence). CDR3 size: 16 residues. Unmatched junction bases numbered 10, after V lost 2 bases and J lost 5 bases. CDR3 amino acids: CSARIPSGRTVETQYF. The CDR3 DNA is TGCAGTGCTAGAATCCCTAGCGGGAGGACGGTGGAGACCCAGTACTTC.

The chain recombines TRBV20-1 with TRBJ2-1; 7 bases match TRBD2. Per the germline V gene, CDR1 is DFQATT and CDR2 is SNEGSKA (reference sequence). With V trimmed by 5 bases and J by 9 bases, 7 bases remained unmatched. The CDR3 runs to 12 residues. The CDR3 DNA follows: TGCAGTGCTTGTGGGAGGGCGGGTGAGCAGTTCTTC. It encodes CSACGRAGEQFF.

The rearrangement links TRBV20-1 to TRBJ1-2; D is possibly TRBD1 (6 bases). CDR1 and CDR2 from the germline V gene are DFQATT and SNEGSKA (reference sequence). Trimming shortened V by 5 bases and J by 1 base, and 17 bases separated the two germline ends. This CDR3 has 15 residues. Here the CDR3 reads CSAPAGQPLNYGYTF. The CDR3 nucleotides are TGCAGTGCTCCCGCCGGACAGCCCCTTAACTATGGCTACACCTTC.

This clonotype has ten or more counts. The gene calls are TRBV7-9 and TRBJ2-5, with D unclear. Between the trimmed V and J ends, which lost 2 bases and 5 bases, there was a span of 6 bases. The CDR3 sequence is 12 residues long. The germline CDR1 and CDR2 sequences are SEHNR and FQNEAQ (reference sequence). CDR3 DNA: TGTGCCAGCAGCTTATTGGGGGAGACCCAGTACTTC. This translates into CASSLLGETQYF.

This clonotype was recorded a few times. The chain's CDR3 is CASSFLAGGHTDTQYF. The DNA for the CDR3 is TGCGCCAGCAGCTTTCTAGCGGGGGGGCACACAGATACGCAGTATTTT. This sequence joins TRBV5-1 and TRBJ2-3, with TRBD2 matching 12 bases. Trimming removed 2 bases from V and 2 bases from J; junction bases left unmatched: 3. This CDR3 has 16 amino acids. From germline, CDR1 is SGHRS and CDR2 YFSETQ.

This clonotype was observed a few times. The CDR3 DNA reads TGTGCCAGGGGGGACAGGGGGCTAGTAGGCCCTCCCTACGAGCAGTACTTC. Amino acids: CARGDRGLVGPPYEQYF. The chain has TRBV9 and TRBJ2-7; TRBD1 matches at 12 bases. V lost 8 bases, J lost 2 bases, and 14 bases stayed unmatched. Germline lookup yields CDR1 SGDLS and CDR2 YYNGEE. CDR3 length: 17 residues. Looking up the rest from reference TRBV9 and TRBJ2-7 gives the full variable domain: DSGVTQTPKHLITATGQRVTLRCSPRSGDLSVYWYQQSLDQGLQFLIQYYNGEERAKGNILERFSAQQFPDLHSELNLSSLELGDSALYFCARGDRGLVGPPYEQYFGPGTRLTVT.

This clonotype was counted at least ten times. The V and J genes are TRBV7-2 and TRBJ2-7; 11 bases map to TRBD2. This CDR3 spans 15 amino acids. V trimming: 5 bases; J trimming: 0 bases; junction bases outside the gene matches: 3. Looked up from germline, CDR1 is SGHTA and CDR2 is FQGNSA. The CDR3 DNA is TGTGCCAGCAGCGAGGGACTAGCGGTCTCCTACGAGCAGTACTTC. This translates into CASSEGLAVSYEQYF.

This clonotype was counted only a few times. J is TRBJ2-2 and V is TRBV12-5, with TRBD1 identical over 8 bases. Germline V gene lookup returns CDR1 LGHNT and CDR2 FRNRAP. The CDR3 spans 16 residues. The trim removed 5 bases at V and 4 bases at J, leaving 9 bases unmatched. The chain's CDR3 is CASGLKTGDVTGELFF. CDR3 bases: TGTGCTAGTGGTCTAAAGACAGGGGACGTCACCGGGGAGCTGTTTTTT.

This clonotype was observed a single time. The chain couples TRBV10-1 to TRBJ2-1; D is perhaps TRBD2 (6 bases). The CDR3 extends over 15 amino acids. The V and J ends lost 3 bases and 1 base respectively, with 10 bases between them. Germline CDR1 and CDR2: WNHNN and SYGVQD (reference sequence). This CDR3 is CASSDGGVSYNEQFF. As DNA, the CDR3 is TGCGCCAGCAGTGATGGCGGGGTATCCTACAATGAGCAGTTCTTC.

This clonotype was counted between two and nine times. The rearrangement links TRBV18 to TRBJ2-7; possibly TRBD1 for D (6 bases). This CDR3 region has 15 residues. CDR1 and CDR2 from the germline V gene are KGHSH and LQKENI. V was cut by 4 bases and J by 0 bases, with 13 bases left in between. The CDR3 DNA reads TGTGCCAGCTCACGTGCGGACAGACGCTCCTACGAGCAGTACTTC. Protein sequence: CASSRADRRSYEQYF.

This clonotype was recorded a few times. V usage is TRBV24-1 and J usage is TRBJ2-1; no clear D. Germline V gene sequence: CDR1 KGHDR, CDR2 SFDVKD. This CDR3 region has 14 residues. Trimming cost V 3 bases and J 3 bases, with 8 bases left between them. The CDR3 nucleotides read TGTGCCACCAGTGATCGGACGGTCTACAATGAGCAGTTCTTC. Its translation is CATSDRTVYNEQFF.